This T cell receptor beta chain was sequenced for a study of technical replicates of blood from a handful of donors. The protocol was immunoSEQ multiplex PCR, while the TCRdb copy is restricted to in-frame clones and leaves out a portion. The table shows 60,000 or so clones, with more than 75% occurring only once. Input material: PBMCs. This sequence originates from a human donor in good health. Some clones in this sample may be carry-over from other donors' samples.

CDR3 protein: CASSLGLGWQFF. For the CDR3, the DNA is TGTGCCAGCAGCTTAGGACTAGGATGGCAGTTCTTC. The chain has TRBV7-2 and TRBJ2-1; perhaps TRBD2 as D (6 bases). The CDR3 consists of 12 residues. Between the trimmed V and J ends, which lost 1 base and 12 bases, there was a span of 10 bases. In germline, CDR1 is SGHTA, CDR2 FQGNSA.